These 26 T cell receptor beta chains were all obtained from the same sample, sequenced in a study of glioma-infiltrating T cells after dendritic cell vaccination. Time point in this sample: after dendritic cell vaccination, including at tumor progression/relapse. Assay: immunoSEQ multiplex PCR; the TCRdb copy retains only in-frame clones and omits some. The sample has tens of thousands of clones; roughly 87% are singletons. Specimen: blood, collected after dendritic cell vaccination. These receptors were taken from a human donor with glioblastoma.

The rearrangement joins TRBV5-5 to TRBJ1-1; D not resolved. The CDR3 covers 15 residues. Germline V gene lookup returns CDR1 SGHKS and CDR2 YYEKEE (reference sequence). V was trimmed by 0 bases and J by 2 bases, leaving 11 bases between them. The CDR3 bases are TGTGCCAGCAGCTTGGTAAGTCAGGAAAACACTGAAGCTTTCTTT. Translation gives CASSLVSQENTEAFF.

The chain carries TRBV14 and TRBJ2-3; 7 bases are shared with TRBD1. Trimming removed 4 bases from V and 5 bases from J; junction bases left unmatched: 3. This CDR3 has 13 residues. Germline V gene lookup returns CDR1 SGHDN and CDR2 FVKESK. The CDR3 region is CASSPAGGDTQYF. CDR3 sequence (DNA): TGTGCCAGCAGCCCTGCAGGGGGAGATACGCAGTATTTT.

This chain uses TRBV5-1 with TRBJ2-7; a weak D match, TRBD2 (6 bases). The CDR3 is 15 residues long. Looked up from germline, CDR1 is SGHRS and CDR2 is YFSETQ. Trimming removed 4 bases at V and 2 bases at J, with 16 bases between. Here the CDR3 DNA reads TGCGCCAGCAGCGTCGACGGGACTCCTACCTACGAGCAGTACTTC. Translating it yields CASSVDGTPTYEQYF.

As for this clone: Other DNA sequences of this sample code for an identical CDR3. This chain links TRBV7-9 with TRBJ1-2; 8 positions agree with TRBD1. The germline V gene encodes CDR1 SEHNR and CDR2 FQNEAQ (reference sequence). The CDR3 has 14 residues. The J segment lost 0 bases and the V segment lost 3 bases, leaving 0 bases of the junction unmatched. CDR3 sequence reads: CASSLGQANYGYTF. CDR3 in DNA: TGTGCCAGCAGCTTGGGACAGGCTAACTATGGCTACACCTTC.

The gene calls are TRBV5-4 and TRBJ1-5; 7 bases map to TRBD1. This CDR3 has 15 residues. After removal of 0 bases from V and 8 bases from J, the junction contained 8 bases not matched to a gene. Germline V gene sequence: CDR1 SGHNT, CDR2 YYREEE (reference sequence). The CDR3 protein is CASSLDGGGAEPQHF. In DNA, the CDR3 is TGTGCCAGCAGCTTGGATGGAGGGGGCGCCGAGCCCCAGCATTTT.

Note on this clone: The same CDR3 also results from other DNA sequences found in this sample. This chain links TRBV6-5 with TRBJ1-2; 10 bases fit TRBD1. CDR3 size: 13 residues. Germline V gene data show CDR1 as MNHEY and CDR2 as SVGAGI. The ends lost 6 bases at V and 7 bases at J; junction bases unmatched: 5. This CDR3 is CASSWGQGTGYTF. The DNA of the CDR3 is TGTGCCAGCAGCTGGGGACAGGGGACTGGCTACACCTTC.

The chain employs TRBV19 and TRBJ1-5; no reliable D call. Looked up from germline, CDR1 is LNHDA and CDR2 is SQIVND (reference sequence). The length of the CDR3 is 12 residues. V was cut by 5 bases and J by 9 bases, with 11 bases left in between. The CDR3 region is CASSPPGGPQHF. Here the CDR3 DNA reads TGTGCCAGTAGTCCTCCCGGAGGGCCCCAGCATTTT.

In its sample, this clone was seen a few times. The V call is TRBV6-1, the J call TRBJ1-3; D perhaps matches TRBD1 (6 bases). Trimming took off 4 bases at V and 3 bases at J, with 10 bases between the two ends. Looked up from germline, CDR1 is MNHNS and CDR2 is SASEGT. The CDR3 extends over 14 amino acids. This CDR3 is CASSVRGYGNTIYF. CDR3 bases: TGTGCCAGCAGTGTTAGGGGGTATGGAAACACCATATATTTT.

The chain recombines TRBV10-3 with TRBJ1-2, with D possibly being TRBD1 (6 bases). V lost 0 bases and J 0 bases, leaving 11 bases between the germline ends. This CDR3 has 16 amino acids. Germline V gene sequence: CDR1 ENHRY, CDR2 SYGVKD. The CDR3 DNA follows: TGTGCCATCAGTGAGTCTAGGGGGACAACTAACTATGGCTACACCTTC. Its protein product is CAISESRGTTNYGYTF.

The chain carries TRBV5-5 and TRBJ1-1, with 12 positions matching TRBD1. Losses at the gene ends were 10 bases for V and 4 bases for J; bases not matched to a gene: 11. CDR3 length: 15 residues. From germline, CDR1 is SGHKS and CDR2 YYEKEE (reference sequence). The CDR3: CAWGQGALAVTEAFF. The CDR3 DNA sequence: TGTGCCTGGGGACAGGGGGCGCTTGCGGTCACTGAAGCTTTCTTT.

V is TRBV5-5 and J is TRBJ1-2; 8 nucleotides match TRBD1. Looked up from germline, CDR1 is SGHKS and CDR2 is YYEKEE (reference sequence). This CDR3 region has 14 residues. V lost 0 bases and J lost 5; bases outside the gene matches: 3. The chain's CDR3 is CASSLADRGYGYTF. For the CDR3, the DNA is TGTGCCAGCAGCTTGGCCGACAGGGGATATGGCTACACCTTC.

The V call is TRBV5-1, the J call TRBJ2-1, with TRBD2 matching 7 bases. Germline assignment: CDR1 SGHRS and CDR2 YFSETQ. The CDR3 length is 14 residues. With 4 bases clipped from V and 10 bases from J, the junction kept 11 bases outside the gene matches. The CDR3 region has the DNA TGCGCCAGCAGCACCGGGGGAGGGCAGGAGGAGCAGTTCTTC. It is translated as CASSTGGGQEEQFF.

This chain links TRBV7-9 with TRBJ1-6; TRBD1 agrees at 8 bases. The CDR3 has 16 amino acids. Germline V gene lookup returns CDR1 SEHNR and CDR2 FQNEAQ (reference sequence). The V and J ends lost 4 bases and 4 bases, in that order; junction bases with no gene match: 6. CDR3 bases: TGTGCCAGCAGCTGGAAGACAGGGGCATATAATTCACCCCTCCACTTT. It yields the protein CASSWKTGAYNSPLHF.

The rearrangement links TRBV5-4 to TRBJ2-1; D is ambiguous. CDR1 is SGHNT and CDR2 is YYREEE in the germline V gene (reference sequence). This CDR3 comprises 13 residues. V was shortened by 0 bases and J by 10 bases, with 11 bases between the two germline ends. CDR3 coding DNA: TGTGCCAGCAGCTTGGAAGCGATCCGGGAGCAGTTCTTC. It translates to CASSLEAIREQFF.

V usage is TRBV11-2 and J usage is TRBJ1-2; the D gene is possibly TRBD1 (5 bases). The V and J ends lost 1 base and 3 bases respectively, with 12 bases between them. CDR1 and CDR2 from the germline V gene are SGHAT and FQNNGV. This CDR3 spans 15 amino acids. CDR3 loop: CASSLGAGLDYGYTF. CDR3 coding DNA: TGTGCCAGCAGCTTAGGTGCAGGGTTGGACTATGGCTACACCTTC.

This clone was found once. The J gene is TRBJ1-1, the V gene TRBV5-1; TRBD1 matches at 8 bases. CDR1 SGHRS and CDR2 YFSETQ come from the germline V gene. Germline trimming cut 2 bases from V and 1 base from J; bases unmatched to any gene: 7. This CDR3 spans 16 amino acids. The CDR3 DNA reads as TGCGCCAGCAGCTTATCCGGACAGGGCGGGAACACTGAAGCTTTCTTT. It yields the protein CASSLSGQGGNTEAFF.

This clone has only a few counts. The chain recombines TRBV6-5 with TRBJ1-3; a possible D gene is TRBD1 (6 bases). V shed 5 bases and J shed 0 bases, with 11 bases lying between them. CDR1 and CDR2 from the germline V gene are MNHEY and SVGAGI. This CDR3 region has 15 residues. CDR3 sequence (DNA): TGTGCCAGCAGTCCTGGACAGTTCTCTGGAAACACCATATATTTT. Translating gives CASSPGQFSGNTIYF.

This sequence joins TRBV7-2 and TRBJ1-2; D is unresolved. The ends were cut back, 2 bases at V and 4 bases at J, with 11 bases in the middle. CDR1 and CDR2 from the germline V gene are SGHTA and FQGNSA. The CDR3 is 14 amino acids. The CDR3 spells CASSLLGVLYGYTF. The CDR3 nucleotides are TGTGCCAGCAGCTTATTAGGAGTGCTCTATGGCTACACCTTC.

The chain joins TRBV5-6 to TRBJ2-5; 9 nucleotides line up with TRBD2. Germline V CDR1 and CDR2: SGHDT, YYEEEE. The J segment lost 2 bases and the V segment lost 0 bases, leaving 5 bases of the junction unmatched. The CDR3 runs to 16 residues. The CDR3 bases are TGTGCCAGCAGCTTGGGTCTAGCGGGGTATCAAGAGACCCAGTACTTC. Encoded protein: CASSLGLAGYQETQYF.

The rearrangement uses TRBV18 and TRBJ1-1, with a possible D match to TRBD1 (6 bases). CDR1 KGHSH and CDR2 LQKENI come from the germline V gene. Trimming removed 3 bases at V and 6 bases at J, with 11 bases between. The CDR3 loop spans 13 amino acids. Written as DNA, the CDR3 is TGTGCCAGCTCACCGATACAGGGCGCTGAAGCTTTCTTT. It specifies CASSPIQGAEAFF.

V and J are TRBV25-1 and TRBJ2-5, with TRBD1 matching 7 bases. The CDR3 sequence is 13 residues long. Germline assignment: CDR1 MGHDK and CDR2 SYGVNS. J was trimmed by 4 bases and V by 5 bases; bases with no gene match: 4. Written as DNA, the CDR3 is TGTGCCAGCAGTTCTACAGGGGTAGAGACCCAGTACTTC. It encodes CASSSTGVETQYF.

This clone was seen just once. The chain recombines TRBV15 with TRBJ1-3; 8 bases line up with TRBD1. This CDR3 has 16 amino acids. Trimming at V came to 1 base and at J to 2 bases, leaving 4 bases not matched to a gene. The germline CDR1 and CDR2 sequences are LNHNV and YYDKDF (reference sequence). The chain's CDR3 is CATSRGSTGAGNTIYF. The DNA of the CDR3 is TGTGCCACCAGCAGAGGGTCGACAGGGGCTGGAAACACCATATATTTT.

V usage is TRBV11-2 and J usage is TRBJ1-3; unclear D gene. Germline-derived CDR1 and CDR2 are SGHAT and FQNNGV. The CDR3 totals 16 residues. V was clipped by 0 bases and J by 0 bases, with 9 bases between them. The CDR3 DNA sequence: TGTGCCAGCAGCTTAGATTTGGCCAGCTCTGGAAACACCATATATTTT. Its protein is CASSLDLASSGNTIYF.

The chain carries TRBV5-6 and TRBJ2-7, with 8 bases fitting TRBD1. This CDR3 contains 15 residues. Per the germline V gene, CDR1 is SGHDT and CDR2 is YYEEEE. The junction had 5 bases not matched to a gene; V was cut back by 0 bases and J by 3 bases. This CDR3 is CASSLDRQGYYEQYF. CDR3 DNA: TGTGCCAGCAGCTTGGATAGACAGGGGTACTACGAGCAGTACTTC.

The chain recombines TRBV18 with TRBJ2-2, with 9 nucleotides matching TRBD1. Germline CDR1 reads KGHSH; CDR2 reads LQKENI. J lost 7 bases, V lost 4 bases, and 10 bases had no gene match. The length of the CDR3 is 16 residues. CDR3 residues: CASSLQQGACGGELFF. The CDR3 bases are TGTGCCAGCTCACTCCAACAGGGGGCTTGCGGCGGGGAGCTGTTTTTT.

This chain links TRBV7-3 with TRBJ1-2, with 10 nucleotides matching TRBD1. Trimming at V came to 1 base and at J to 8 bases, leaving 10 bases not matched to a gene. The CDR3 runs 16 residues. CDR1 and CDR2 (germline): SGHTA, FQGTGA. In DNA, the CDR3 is TGTGCCAGCAGCTTAATTTCTGGACAGGGGGTGGACGGCTACACCTTC. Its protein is CASSLISGQGVDGYTF.